The rows below give T cell receptor beta chains drawn from one sample of a study of cytomegalovirus exposure and HLA in healthy donors. Method: immunoSEQ multiplex PCR; TCRdb's copy keeps in-frame clones and lacks some. The top ten hold around 3% of the sample, which has about 240,000 clones, approximately 90% seen once. The sample consisted of PBMCs. These receptors were obtained from a man in his late teens or twenties in good health and CMV-seronegative. CDR3s include the opening cysteine and the closing phenylalanine or tryptophan. The D gene is left open where the match is weak. Size tells how often a clone was seen (once, few, many) or the class of an expanded clone, and some rows leave it out.

>TRBV7-7|-|once|TRBJ1-1
CASSQRRDTEAFF
TGTGCTAGCAGTCAACGGCGGGACACTGAAGCTTTCTTT
>TRBV2|-|-|TRBJ2-1
CASSESLSNEQFF
TGTGCCAGCAGTGAAAGTCTTAGCAATGAGCAGTTCTTC
>TRBV5-6|-|-|TRBJ1-6
CASSLTGNTHSPLHF
TGTGCCAGCAGCTTGACAGGGAATACCCATTCACCCCTCCACTTT
>TRBV4-3|-|-|TRBJ2-6
CASSHTGFGANVLTF
TGCGCCAGCAGCCACACAGGGTTCGGGGCCAACGTCCTGACTTTC
>TRBV5-4|TRBD1|-|TRBJ1-2
CASSGTGGNYGYTF
TGTGCCAGCAGCGGTACAGGGGGGAACTATGGCTACACCTTC
>TRBV7-9|-|-|TRBJ2-7
CASSLGETTEQYF
TGTGCCAGCAGCTTAGGGGAGACGACGGAGCAGTACTTC
>TRBV7-3|TRBD2|-|TRBJ2-1
CASSSSGGDYNEQFF
TGTGCCAGCAGTTCAAGCGGGGGAGACTACAATGAGCAGTTCTTC
>TRBV19|TRBD1|-|TRBJ1-2
CASSGTGIGKDGYTF
TGTGCCAGTAGTGGGACAGGAATTGGGAAGGATGGCTACACCTTC
>TRBV18|-|-|TRBJ1-4
CASSPSVEKLFF
TGTGCCAGCTCACCTTCCGTTGAAAAACTGTTTTTT
>TRBV6-1|TRBD1|once|TRBJ1-5
CASSSTGDYQPQHF
TGTGCCAGCAGTTCTACAGGGGATTACCAGCCCCAGCATTTT
>TRBV6-5|TRBD1|-|TRBJ1-5
CASSIGTGGNQPQHF
TGTGCCAGCAGCATCGGGACAGGGGGCAATCAGCCCCAGCATTTT
>TRBV5-1|-|-|TRBJ2-3
CASHLRQTLHYSSTDTQYF
TGCGCCAGCCACTTGCGACAGACCCTACATTACTCTAGCACAGATACGCAGTATTTT
>TRBV19|TRBD2|once|TRBJ2-2
CASSIAGAGELFF
TGTGCCAGTAGTATCGCGGGGGCCGGGGAGCTGTTTTTT
>TRBV28|TRBD1|-|TRBJ2-7
CASSLPGTGGVEQYF
TGTGCCAGCAGTTTACCCGGGACAGGGGGCGTCGAGCAGTACTTC